The sequence of this T cell receptor beta chain was determined in a study of T cells in Graves' hyperthyroidism and ophthalmopathy. The source material, RNA transcripts, was used to amplify TCR beta CDR3 regions. Carried out on the TCR CDR3, a first-round RT-PCR used the HTBI primer set. In TCRdb, the multiplex PCR reads were re-called with MiXCR into one record per CDR3 protein. Counted here are over 500,000 distinct CDR3 sequences, roughly a sixth occurring once; the ten biggest clones make up around 17%. With 5 bases clipped from V and 9 bases from J, the junction kept 9 bases outside the gene matches. The CDR3 runs to 15 residues. Germline loops: CDR1 MNHNS, CDR2 SASEGT. This clonotype has a handful of counts.

This sequence originates from a woman aged 18-29 years with Graves' ophthalmopathy. This rearrangement joins TRBV6-1 to TRBJ1-6; 8 nucleotides align to TRBD1. The sequencing input was blood. Here the CDR3 reads CASSYGQGRSSPLHF. In nucleotides, the CDR3 is TGTGCCAGCAGTTATGGACAGGGAAGGAGTTCACCCCTCCACTTT.